This T cell receptor (beta chain) originates from a study of cytomegalovirus exposure and HLA in healthy donors. V shed 2 bases, J shed 4 bases, and the junction held 8 bases outside the gene matches. The CDR3 covers 16 residues. Germline V gene sequence: CDR1 MNHNS, CDR2 SASEGT. The PCR was carried out with 60 Vbeta primers and 13 Jbeta primers. Sequencing was performed with immunoSEQ multiplex PCR; in TCRdb, only in-frame clones are kept and a portion is missing. There are 150,000 to 200,000 clones in the sample; roughly 85% occur only once, and 1.7% lies in the top ten. The clonotype was recovered from a woman aged 18-29 years in good health and CMV-seronegative. The V call is TRBV6-1, the J call TRBJ2-5; 9 nucleotides match TRBD2. Sequences were obtained from PBMCs. The CDR3 DNA sequence: TGTGCCAGCAGTGAACAAAGTGGGACTAGCAGAGAGACCCAGTACTTC. Residues: CASSEQSGTSRETQYF.